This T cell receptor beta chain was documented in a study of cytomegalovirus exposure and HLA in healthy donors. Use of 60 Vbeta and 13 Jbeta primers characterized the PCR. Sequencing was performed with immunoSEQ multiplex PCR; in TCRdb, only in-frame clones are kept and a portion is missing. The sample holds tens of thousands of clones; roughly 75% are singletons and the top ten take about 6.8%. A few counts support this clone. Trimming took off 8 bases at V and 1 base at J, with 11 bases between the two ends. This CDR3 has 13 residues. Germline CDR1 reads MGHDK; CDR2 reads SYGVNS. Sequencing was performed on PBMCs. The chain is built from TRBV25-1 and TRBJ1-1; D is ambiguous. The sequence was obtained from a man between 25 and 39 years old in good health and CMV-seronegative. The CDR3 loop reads CASARGGNTEAFF. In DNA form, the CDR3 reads TGTGCCAGCGCCCGAGGAGGGAACACTGAAGCTTTCTTT.